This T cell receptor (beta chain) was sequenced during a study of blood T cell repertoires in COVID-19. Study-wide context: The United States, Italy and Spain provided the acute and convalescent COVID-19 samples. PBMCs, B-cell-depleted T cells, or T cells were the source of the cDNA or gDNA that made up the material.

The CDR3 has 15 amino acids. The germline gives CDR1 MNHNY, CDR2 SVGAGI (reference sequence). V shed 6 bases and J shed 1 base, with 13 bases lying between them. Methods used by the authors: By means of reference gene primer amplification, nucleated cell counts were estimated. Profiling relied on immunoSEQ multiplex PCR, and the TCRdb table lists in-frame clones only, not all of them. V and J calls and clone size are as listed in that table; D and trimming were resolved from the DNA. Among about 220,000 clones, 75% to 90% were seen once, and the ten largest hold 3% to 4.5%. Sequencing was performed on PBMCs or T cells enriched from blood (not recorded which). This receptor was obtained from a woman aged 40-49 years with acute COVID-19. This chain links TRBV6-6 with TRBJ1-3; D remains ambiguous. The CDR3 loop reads CASSHVRASGNTIYF. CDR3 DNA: TGTGCCAGCAGCCACGTGAGGGCATCTGGAAACACCATATATTTT.